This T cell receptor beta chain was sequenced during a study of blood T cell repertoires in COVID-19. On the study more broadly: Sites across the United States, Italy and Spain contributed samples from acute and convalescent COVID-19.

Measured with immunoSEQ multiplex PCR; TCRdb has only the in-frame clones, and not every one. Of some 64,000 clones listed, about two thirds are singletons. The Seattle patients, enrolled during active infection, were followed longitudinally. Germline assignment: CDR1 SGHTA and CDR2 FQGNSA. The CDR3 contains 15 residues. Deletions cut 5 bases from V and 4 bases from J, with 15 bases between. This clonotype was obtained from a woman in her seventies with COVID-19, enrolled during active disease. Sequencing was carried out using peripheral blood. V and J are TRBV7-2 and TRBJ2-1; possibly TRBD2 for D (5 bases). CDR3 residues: CASSPDGMTYNEQFF. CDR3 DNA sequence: TGTGCCAGCAGCCCCGACGGGATGACTTACAATGAGCAGTTCTTC. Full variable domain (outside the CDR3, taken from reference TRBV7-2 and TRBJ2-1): GAGVSQSPSNKVTEKGKDVELRCDPISGHTALYWYRQSLGQGLEFLIYFQGNSAPDKSGLPSDRFSAERTGGSVSTLTIQRTQQEDSAVYLCASSPDGMTYNEQFFGPGTRLTVL.